This T cell receptor beta chain was sequenced for a study of glioma-infiltrating T cells (dated by TCRdb to the mid-2010s). Notes on the research overall: The study sequenced TCR alpha- and beta-chain repertoires from glioma tissue, from non-neoplastic brain tissue and from matched peripheral blood mononuclear cells. The paired cohort comprised three low-grade glioma patients, eight or nine primary glioblastoma patients and three non-glioma patients contributing non-neoplastic brain tissue. To gauge divergence between tissue and blood T-cell populations, every tissue-infiltrating repertoire was compared against the peripheral blood repertoire from the same patient. Study-wide findings and limitations: The group comparisons were based on small numbers of patients: three non-neoplastic, three low-grade glioma and about eight glioblastoma patients. VJ-independent divergence between tissue and blood was found to be below expectation in non-neoplastic patients but above expectation in all gliomas, particularly low-grade gliomas. Only a very small number of CDR3 sequences turned up in both tissue and blood, a result put down to high CDR3 diversity combined with limited sampling.

The iRepertoire nested amplicon-rescue multiplex PCR (arm-PCR) platform was used to amplify TCR alpha and beta CDR3 regions from RNA. For one-step reverse transcription and amplification, roughly 90-450 ng of tissue mRNA or PBMC total RNA was used as input. After bead purification, a secondary multiplex PCR added Illumina adapters, and libraries were gel-purified between 200 and 400 bp. The libraries contained internal 6-nucleotide barcodes that were used for demultiplexing. Sequencing of the libraries was done on an Illumina MiSeq using 2x220 or 2x250 nucleotide paired-end reads. From the authors' description of their analysis: Paired reads were merged using FLASH 1.2.11 and were aligned to the GRCh37 human genome using BWA-MEM, after which TRA and TRB reads were extracted. V and J assignment used an IMGT-derived reference of cassette sequences and CDR3 motifs that included pseudogenes. Reads were translated in three frames, and productive CDR3s were defined by a C…FGXG motif without stop codons. Unique combinations of V-J cassette pair and CDR3 amino acid sequence were defined as clonotypes. Filtering of reads was based on Hamming distance, with the threshold set by the sequence error rate of each sample in mapped regions. TCRdb's own reprocessing of the public reads used fastp at Q25 and MiXCR and kept productive beta chains. Each CDR3 protein gets just one entry, which takes the most common genes and DNA from the rows behind it. The V and J calls were determined by TCRdb, not by the authors. The sample table shows more than 9,000 distinct CDR3 sequences, and under 65% are seen once. The ten biggest clones cover around 21% of the sample.

As to this clonotype: Its antigen remains unidentified. No per-base quality is available; no much larger clone lies one base away.

V lost 5 bases and J lost 12 bases, and the count of bases not matched to a germline gene is 14. There are 14 amino acids in the CDR3, from cysteine to phenylalanine inclusive. Only the CDR3 portion is preserved as DNA: 42 bases, with reading frame beginning at the first base. CDR1 and CDR2 (MNHEY, SVGEGT) derive from the germline V gene. The rearrangement joined TRBV6-2 or TRBV6-3 to TRBJ1-1; 8 central nucleotides agree with TRBD1. Material for sequencing was glioma tissue, nonneoplastic brain tissue, or PBMCs (not recorded which). This receptor was identified in a human donor with low-grade glioma or glioblastoma, undergoing nonglioma brain surgery, or in good health (not recorded which). Here is the DNA: TGTGCCAGCAGTGCGACAGGGGACCACACTAAATCTTTCTTT. Its translation is CASSATGDHTKSFF.